This T cell receptor beta chain was identified in a study of blood T cell repertoires in COVID-19. Background on the study: From the United States, Italy and Spain came samples of acute and convalescent COVID-19. T cells, B-cell-depleted T cells, or PBMCs provided the cDNA or gDNA that served as material.

This clone was counted once. Original handling: Reference gene primer amplification gave estimated nucleated cell counts. Produced via immunoSEQ multiplex PCR; TCRdb's table is partial and in-frame only. V, J and clone size are those of that table, while D and trimming were read from the DNA. The profile shows tens of thousands of clones, approximately 84% of them singletons. With 10 bases clipped from V and 5 bases from J, the junction kept 11 bases outside the gene matches. CDR3 length equals 14 residues. CDR1 and CDR2 (germline): LNHDA, SQIVND (reference sequence). The sequenced material came from peripheral blood. The V and J genes are TRBV19 and TRBJ1-5; 7 bases line up with TRBD1. The sequence was collected from a human donor in a cohort sampled during active COVID-19. This CDR3 reads CATVGQALDQPQHF. In DNA, the CDR3 is TGTGCCACCGTCGGACAGGCGTTAGATCAGCCCCAGCATTTT.